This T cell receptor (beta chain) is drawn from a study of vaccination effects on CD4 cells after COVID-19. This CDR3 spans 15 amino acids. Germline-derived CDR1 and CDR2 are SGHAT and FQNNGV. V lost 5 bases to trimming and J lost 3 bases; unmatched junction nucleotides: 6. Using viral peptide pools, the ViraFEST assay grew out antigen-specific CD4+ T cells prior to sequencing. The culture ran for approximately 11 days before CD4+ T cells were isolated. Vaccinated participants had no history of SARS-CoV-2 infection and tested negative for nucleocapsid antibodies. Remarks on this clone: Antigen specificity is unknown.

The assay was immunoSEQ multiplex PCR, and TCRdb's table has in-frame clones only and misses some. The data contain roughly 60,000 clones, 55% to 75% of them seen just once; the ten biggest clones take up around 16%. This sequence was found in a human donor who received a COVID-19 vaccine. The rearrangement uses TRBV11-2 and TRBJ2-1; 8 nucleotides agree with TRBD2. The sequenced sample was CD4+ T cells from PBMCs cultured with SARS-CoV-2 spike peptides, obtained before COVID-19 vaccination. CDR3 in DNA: TGTGCCAGCAGCACCCCCCGGGGGGGCTACAATGAGCAGTTCTTC. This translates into CASSTPRGGYNEQFF.